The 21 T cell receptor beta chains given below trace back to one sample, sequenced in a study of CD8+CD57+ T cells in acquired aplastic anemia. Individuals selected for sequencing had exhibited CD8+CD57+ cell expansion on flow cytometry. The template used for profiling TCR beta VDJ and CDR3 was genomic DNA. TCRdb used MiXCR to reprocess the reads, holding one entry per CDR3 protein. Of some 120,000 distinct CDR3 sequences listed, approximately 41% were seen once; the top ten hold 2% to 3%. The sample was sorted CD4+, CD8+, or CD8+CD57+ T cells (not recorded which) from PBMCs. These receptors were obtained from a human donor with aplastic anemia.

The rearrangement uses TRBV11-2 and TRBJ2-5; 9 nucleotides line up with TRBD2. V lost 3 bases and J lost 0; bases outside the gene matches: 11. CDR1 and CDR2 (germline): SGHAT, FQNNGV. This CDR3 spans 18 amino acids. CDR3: CASSLGGGGGRYQETQYF. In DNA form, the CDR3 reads TGTGCCAGCAGCTTGGGCGGGGGGGGCGGCCGGTACCAAGAGACCCAGTACTTC. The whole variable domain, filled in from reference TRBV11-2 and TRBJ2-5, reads EAGVAQSPRYKIIEKRQSVAFWCNPISGHATLYWYQQILGQGPKLLIQFQNNGVVDDSQLPKDRFSAERLKGVDSTLKIQPAKLEDSAVYLCASSLGGGGGRYQETQYFGPGTRLLVL.

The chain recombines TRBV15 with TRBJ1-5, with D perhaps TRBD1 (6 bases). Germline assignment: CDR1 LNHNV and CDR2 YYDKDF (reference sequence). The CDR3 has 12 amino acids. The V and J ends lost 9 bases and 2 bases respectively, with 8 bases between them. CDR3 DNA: TGTGCCACAAACAGGGGCAATCAGCCCCAGCATTTT. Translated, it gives CATNRGNQPQHF.

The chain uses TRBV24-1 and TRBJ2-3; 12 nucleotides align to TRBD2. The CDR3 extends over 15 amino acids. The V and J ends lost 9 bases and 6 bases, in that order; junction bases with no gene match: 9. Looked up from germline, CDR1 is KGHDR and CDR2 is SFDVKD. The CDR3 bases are TGTGCCACCGGCCGACTAGCGGGGGCAATCGATACGCAGTATTTT. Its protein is CATGRLAGAIDTQYF.

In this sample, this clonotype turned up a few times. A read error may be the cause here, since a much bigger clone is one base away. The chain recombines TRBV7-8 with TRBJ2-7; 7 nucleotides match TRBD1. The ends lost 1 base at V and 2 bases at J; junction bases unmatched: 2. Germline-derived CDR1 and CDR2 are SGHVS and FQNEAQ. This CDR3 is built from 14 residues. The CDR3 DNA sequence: TGTGCCAGCAGCTTAGGGGACAGCGCCTACGAGCAGTACTTC. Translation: CASSLGDSAYEQYF.

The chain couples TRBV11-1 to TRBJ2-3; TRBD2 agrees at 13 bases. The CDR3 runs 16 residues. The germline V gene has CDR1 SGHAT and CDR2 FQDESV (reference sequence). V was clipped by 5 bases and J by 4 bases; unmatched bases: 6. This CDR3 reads CASSLGLAGHADTQYF. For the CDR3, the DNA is TGTGCCAGCAGCCTGGGACTAGCGGGGCACGCAGATACGCAGTATTTT.

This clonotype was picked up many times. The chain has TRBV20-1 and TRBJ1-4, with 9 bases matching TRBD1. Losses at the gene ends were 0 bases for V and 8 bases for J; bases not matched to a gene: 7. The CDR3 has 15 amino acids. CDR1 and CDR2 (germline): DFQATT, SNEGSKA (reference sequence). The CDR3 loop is CSARDPRTGEEKLFF. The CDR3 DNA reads TGCAGTGCTAGAGATCCCCGGACAGGGGAGGAAAAACTGTTTTTT.

The CDR3 bases are TGTGCCAGCAGTTTAGGGCTAGCAAGCGAGCAGTACGTC. It encodes CASSLGLASEQYV. This chain joins TRBV12-3 or TRBV12-4 and TRBJ2-7; a weak D match, TRBD2 (5 bases). The length of the CDR3 is 13 residues. Deletions cut 1 base from V and 6 bases from J, with 10 bases between.

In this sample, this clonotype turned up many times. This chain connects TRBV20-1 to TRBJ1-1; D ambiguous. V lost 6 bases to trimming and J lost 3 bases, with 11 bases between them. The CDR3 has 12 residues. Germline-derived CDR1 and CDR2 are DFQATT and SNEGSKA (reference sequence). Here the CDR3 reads CSAGRLDTEAFF. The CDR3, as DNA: TGCAGTGCAGGGCGTTTGGACACTGAAGCTTTCTTT.

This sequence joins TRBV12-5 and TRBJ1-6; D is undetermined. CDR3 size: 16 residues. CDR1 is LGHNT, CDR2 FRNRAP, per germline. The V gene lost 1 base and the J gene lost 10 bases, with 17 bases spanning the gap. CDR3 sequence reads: CASGLDPVFPLSPLHF. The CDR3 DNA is TGTGCTAGTGGTTTGGACCCGGTCTTCCCGCTATCACCCCTCCACTTT.

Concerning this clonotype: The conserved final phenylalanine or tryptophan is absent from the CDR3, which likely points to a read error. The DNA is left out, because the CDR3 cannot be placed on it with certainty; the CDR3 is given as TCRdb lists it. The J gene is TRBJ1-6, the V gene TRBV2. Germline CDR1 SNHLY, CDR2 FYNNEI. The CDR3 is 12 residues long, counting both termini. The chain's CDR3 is CASSFTNSPLRI.

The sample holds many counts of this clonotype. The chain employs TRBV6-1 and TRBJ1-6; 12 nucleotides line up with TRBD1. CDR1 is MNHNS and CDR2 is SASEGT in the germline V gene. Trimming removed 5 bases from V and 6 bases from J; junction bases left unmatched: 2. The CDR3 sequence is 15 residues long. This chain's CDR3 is CASSPGQGANSPLHF. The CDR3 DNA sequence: TGTGCCAGCAGTCCGGGACAGGGGGCTAATTCACCCCTCCACTTT.

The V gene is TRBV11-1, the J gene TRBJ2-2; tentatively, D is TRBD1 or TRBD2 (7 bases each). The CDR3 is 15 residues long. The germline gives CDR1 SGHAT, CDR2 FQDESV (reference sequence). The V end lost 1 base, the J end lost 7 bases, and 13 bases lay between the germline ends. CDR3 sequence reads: CASSLDRGGHGELFF. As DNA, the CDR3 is TGTGCCAGCAGCTTAGACAGGGGAGGGCACGGGGAGCTGTTTTTT.

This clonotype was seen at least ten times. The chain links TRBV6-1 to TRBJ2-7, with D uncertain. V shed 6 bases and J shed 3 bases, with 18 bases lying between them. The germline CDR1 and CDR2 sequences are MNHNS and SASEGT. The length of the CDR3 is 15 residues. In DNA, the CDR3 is TGTGCCAGCAGAGTCGATACGCTCCGAATCTACGAGCAGTACTTC. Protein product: CASRVDTLRIYEQYF.

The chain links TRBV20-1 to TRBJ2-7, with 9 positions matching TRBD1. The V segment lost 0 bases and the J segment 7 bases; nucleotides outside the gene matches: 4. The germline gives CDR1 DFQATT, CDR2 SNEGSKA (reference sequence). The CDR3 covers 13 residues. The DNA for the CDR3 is TGCAGTGCTAGAGAACAGGGGGCTCAGGAGCAGTACTTC. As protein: CSAREQGAQEQYF.

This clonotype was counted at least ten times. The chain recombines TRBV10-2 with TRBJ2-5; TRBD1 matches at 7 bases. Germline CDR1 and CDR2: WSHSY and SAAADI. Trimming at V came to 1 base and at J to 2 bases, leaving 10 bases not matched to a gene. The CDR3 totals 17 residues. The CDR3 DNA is TGCGCCAGCAGTGAGTACGGCAGGGGGACCCGTCAAGAGACCCAGTACTTC. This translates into CASSEYGRGTRQETQYF.

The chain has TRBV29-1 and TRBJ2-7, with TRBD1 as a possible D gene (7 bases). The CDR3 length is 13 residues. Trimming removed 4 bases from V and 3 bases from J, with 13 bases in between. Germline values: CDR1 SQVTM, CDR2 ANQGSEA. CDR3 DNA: TGCAGCGTTGTCGTCCAGGGGGGCTACGAGCAGTACTTC. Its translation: CSVVVQGGYEQYF.

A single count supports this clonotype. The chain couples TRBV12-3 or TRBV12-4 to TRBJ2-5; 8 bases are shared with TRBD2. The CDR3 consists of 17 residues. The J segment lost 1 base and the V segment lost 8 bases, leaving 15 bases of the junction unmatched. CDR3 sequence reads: CASAREGNPSIQETQYF. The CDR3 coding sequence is TGTGCCAGCGCCCGGGAGGGTAACCCTTCTATCCAAGAGACCCAGTACTTC.

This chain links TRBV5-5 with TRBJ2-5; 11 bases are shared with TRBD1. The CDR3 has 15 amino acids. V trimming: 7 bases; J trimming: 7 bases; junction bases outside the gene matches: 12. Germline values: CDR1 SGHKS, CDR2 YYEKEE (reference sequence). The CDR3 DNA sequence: TGTGCCAGCCGGACAGGGGGCTTTGGTTTGGTGACCCAGTACTTC. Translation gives CASRTGGFGLVTQYF. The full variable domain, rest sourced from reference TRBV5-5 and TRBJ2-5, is DAGVTQSPTHLIKTRGQQVTLRCSPISGHKSVSWYQQVLGQGPQFIFQYYEKEERGRGNFPDRFSARQFPNYSSELNVNALLLGDSALYLCASRTGGFGLVTQYFGPGTRLLVL.

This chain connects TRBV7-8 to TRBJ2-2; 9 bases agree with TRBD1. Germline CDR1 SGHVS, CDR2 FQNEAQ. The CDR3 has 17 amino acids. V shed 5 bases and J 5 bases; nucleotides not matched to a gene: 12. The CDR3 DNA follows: TGTGCCAGCAGCCCTTTTGGGACAGGGTGGGGTACCGGGGAGCTGTTTTTT. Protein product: CASSPFGTGWGTGELFF.

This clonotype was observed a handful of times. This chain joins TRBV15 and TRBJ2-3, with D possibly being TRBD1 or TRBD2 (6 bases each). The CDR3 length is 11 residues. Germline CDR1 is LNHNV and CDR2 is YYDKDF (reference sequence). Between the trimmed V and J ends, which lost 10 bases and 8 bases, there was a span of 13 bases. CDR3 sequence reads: CASSGGGTQYF. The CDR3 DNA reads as TGTGCCAGCAGTGGAGGGGGTACGCAGTATTTT. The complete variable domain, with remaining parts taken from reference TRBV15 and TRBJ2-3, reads DAMVIQNPRYQVTQFGKPVTLSCSQTLNHNVMYWYQQKSSQAPKLLFHYYDKDFNNEADTPDNFQSRRPNTSFCFLDIRSPGLGDTAMYLCASSGGGTQYFGPGTRLTVL.

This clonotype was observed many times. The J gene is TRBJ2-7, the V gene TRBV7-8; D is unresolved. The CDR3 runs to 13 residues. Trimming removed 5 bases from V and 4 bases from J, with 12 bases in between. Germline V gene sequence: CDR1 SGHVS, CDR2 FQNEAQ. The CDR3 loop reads CASSRAPRYEQYV. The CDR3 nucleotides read TGTGCCAGCAGCCGGGCCCCCCGGTACGAGCAGTACGTC.